Presented here are 8 T cell receptor beta chains from one specimen sequenced in a study of spatial heterogeneity in lung cancer. MiXCR, run by TCRdb on the 5' RACE reads, gives a single entry per CDR3 protein. The data show 70,000 to 90,000 distinct CDR3 sequences, less than 15% seen once. As for time point: sample taken at primary tumor resection. Whole RNA obtained from tumor, nontumor lung or frozen PBMC underwent sequencing without sorting. This specimen consisted of PBMCs, obtained at surgery. The receptors come from a male donor with early-stage non-small cell lung cancer.

V gene TRBV7-2 combines with J gene TRBJ2-5, with D perhaps matching TRBD1 (6 bases). This CDR3 contains 13 residues. In germline, CDR1 is SGHTA, CDR2 FQGNSA. Trimming took off 2 bases at V and 4 bases at J, with 8 bases between the two ends. Here the CDR3 DNA reads TGTGCCAGCAGCTTAACCAGGGGAGAGACCCAGTACTTC. Its translation is CASSLTRGETQYF.

This clonotype was observed a handful of times. This chain uses TRBV6-1 with TRBJ2-1, with TRBD2 matching over 7 bases. Germline loops: CDR1 MNHNS, CDR2 SASEGT. This CDR3 is 17 amino acids long. V gave up 6 bases and J gave up 3 bases; unmatched junction bases: 14. In nucleotides, the CDR3 is TGTGCCAGCAGAAAAAGAGCTAGCGGTACAAACTACAATGAGCAGTTCTTC. Amino acids: CASRKRASGTNYNEQFF.

The gene calls are TRBV14 and TRBJ2-2, with TRBD2 matching over 10 bases. V gave up 4 bases and J gave up 6 bases; unmatched junction bases: 8. The CDR3 runs 16 residues. In germline, CDR1 is SGHDN, CDR2 FVKESK. In nucleotides, the CDR3 is TGTGCCAGCAGCCTCCACTCAGCGGGAGGGTCCGGGGAGCTGTTTTTT. It encodes CASSLHSAGGSGELFF. Full variable domain (rest looked up from reference TRBV14 and TRBJ2-2): EAGVTQFPSHSVIEKGQTVTLRCDPISGHDNLYWYRRVMGKEIKFLLHFVKESKQDESGMPNNRFLAERTGGTYSTLKVQPAELEDSGVYFCASSLHSAGGSGELFFGEGSRLTVL.

This clonotype was counted ten times or more. The chain employs TRBV9 and TRBJ2-1, with a possible D match to TRBD2 (6 bases). The CDR3 loop spans 15 amino acids. Trimming stripped 0 bases from V and 2 bases from J, with 9 bases between. Germline V gene lookup returns CDR1 SGDLS and CDR2 YYNGEE. The CDR3 loop reads CASSVAGLTYNEQFF. CDR3 bases: TGTGCCAGCAGCGTAGCGGGACTCACCTACAATGAGCAGTTCTTC.

The V and J genes are TRBV2 and TRBJ2-3; D gene uncertain. The CDR3 spans 15 residues. V was trimmed by 1 base and J by 1 base, leaving 9 bases between them. Germline V gene sequence: CDR1 SNHLY, CDR2 FYNNEI. The DNA of the CDR3 is TGTGCCAGCAGTGAAGTTAGGTCCCGCACAGATACGCAGTATTTT. It encodes CASSEVRSRTDTQYF.

Comment on this clonotype: This clone may be a read error of a much larger clone one base away. The V gene is TRBV25-1, the J gene TRBJ2-7, with 7 bases lining up with TRBD1. The germline V gene encodes CDR1 MGHDK and CDR2 SYGVNS. V lost 11 bases and J lost 5; bases outside the gene matches: 9. The length of the CDR3 is 12 residues. The CDR3 reads CALGTEGDEQYF. The CDR3 DNA reads as TGTGCCCTCGGGACAGAGGGGGACGAGCAGTACTTC.

This chain links TRBV4-2 with TRBJ2-7; the D gene could be TRBD1 or TRBD2 (5 bases each). The CDR3 is 13 amino acids. The germline V and J ends were trimmed by 3 bases and 1 base, with 7 bases remaining between them. From germline, CDR1 is LGHNA and CDR2 YNFKEQ. The CDR3 loop reads CASSQGDSYEQYF. The CDR3 nucleotides read TGTGCCAGCAGCCAGGGGGATTCCTACGAGCAGTACTTC.

This clonotype has ten or more counts. The J gene is TRBJ2-3, the V gene TRBV4-3; 13 nucleotides match TRBD2. The CDR3 is 16 amino acids. The V segment lost 3 bases and the J segment 2 bases; nucleotides outside the gene matches: 2. The V gene's germline CDR1 is LGHNA and CDR2 YSLEER. For the CDR3, the DNA is TGCGCCAGCAGCCAGGGACTAGCGGGGCACACAGATACGCAGTATTTT. It specifies CASSQGLAGHTDTQYF.